This TCR beta chain was identified during a study of cytomegalovirus exposure and HLA in healthy donors. About the research overall: When 350 to 500 donors were genotyped, roughly 82% of them were found to fall in the Caucasian-associated ancestry cluster. General study findings and limits: Accurate HLA-A and HLA-B prediction from TCR beta sequences was reported for most subjects. Reportedly, a later analysis found an Asian-associated ancestry cluster had fewer N-insertions than the approximately 670-donor mean.

In the case of this clone: The target antigen is unknown. At one boundary the junction diverges from the germline segment, which might be a read error.

Use of 60 Vbeta and 13 Jbeta primers characterized the PCR. Here immunoSEQ multiplex PCR was the method, and the copy in TCRdb shows in-frame clones only, minus some. The data contain more than 90,000 clones, more than 70% of them seen just once; the ten biggest clones take up about 16%. The CDR3 runs to 17 residues. Germline lookup yields CDR1 SSHAT and CDR2 FNYEAQ (reference sequence). The sample consisted of PBMCs. The chain has TRBV7-7 and TRBJ2-1; TRBD1 agrees at 9 bases. This sequence originates from a man aged 50-59 years in good health and CMV-seropositive. CDR3 region: CASSLRRDRVSHNEQFF. The DNA of the CDR3 is TGTGCTAGCAGCCTACGCCGGGACAGGGTTTCCCACAATGAGCAGTTCTTC.